The rows below give T cell receptor beta chains drawn from one sample of a study of blood T cell repertoires in COVID-19. The data were produced by immunoSEQ multiplex PCR, yet TCRdb's version contains in-frame clones alone and is incomplete. This sample yields some 220,000 clones, of which 80% to 85% are seen a single time; approximately 5% belongs to the top ten. Sequenced input: peripheral blood. The source is a woman aged 60-75 years who had recovered from COVID-19. Each CDR3 is given with its conserved first and last residue. The order of the fields is V gene, clone size, J gene, D gene, CDR3 DNA, CDR3 protein. D genes are given only for firm matches. The size field is filled for only some rows; it gives once, few, many or a size class.

v_gene: TRBV24-1
abundance: once
j_gene: TRBJ2-1
d_gene: TRBD2
CDR3nt: TGTGCCACCAGTGATTTAACTAGCGGGGATGAGCAGTTCTTC
CDR3aa: CATSDLTSGDEQFF

v_gene: TRBV7-9
abundance: few
j_gene: TRBJ1-6
d_gene: .
CDR3nt: TGTGCCAGCAGCTTAGGCAGGCTTGGTGGCTCCTATAATTCACCCCTCCACTTT
CDR3aa: CASSLGRLGGSYNSPLHF

v_gene: TRBV5-5
abundance: .
j_gene: TRBJ2-7
d_gene: .
CDR3nt: TGTGCCAGCAGCAAATACCCACGGGGGAAAAGCTCCTACGAGCAGTACTTC
CDR3aa: CASSKYPRGKSSYEQYF

v_gene: TRBV19
abundance: .
j_gene: TRBJ2-6
d_gene: .
CDR3nt: TGTGCCGGCCGCAGGGGGGAAAGACTTGGGGCCAACGTCCTGACTTTC
CDR3aa: CAGRRGERLGANVLTF

v_gene: TRBV11-2
abundance: .
j_gene: TRBJ2-3
d_gene: .
CDR3nt: TGTGCCAGCAGGTCGAGCCTAACCACAGATACGCAGTATTTT
CDR3aa: CASRSSLTTDTQYF

v_gene: TRBV2
abundance: .
j_gene: TRBJ2-3
d_gene: TRBD2
CDR3nt: TGTGCCACCTCGACTAGCGGGATTAGCACAGATACGCAGTATTTT
CDR3aa: CATSTSGISTDTQYF

v_gene: TRBV7-3
abundance: few
j_gene: TRBJ2-1
d_gene: .
CDR3nt: TGTGCCAGCAGCCTCGCTACACCTGCAACGGGGAATGAGCAGTTCTTC
CDR3aa: CASSLATPATGNEQFF

v_gene: TRBV7-2
abundance: .
j_gene: TRBJ2-1
d_gene: TRBD2
CDR3nt: TGTGCCAGCAGCTTAGCAGCGGGGGGAAACAATGAGCAGTTCTTC
CDR3aa: CASSLAAGGNNEQFF

v_gene: TRBV18
abundance: many
j_gene: TRBJ2-2
d_gene: TRBD2
CDR3nt: TGTGCCAGCTCAAGCCACATACTAGCGGGGGGATTCACCGGGGAGCTGTTTTTT
CDR3aa: CASSSHILAGGFTGELFF

v_gene: TRBV7-8
abundance: .
j_gene: TRBJ2-5
d_gene: .
CDR3nt: TGTGCCAGCAGCCTGGACAAGCAAGAGACCCAGTACTTC
CDR3aa: CASSLDKQETQYF

v_gene: TRBV2
abundance: few
j_gene: TRBJ1-5
d_gene: .
CDR3nt: TGTGCCACCGCAGGGAATCAGGATCAGCCCCAGCATTTT
CDR3aa: CATAGNQDQPQHF

v_gene: TRBV7-2
abundance: .
j_gene: TRBJ2-5
d_gene: TRBD1
CDR3nt: TGTGCCAGCAGCTTCCGGCAGGGGGTAGGGGAGACCCAGTACTTC
CDR3aa: CASSFRQGVGETQYF

v_gene: TRBV11-2
abundance: .
j_gene: TRBJ2-7
d_gene: .
CDR3nt: TGTGCCAGCAGCTTAGACCCGACAACAGCCTACGAGCAGTACTTC
CDR3aa: CASSLDPTTAYEQYF

v_gene: TRBV28
abundance: .
j_gene: TRBJ2-1
d_gene: .
CDR3nt: TGTGCCAGCAGTTTAGGTCCGGGGAATGAGCAGTTCTTC
CDR3aa: CASSLGPGNEQFF

v_gene: TRBV27
abundance: .
j_gene: TRBJ2-5
d_gene: .
CDR3nt: TGTGCCAGCACTCCAAGAGGGGGCGCGGGGGGCCAGTACTTC
CDR3aa: CASTPRGGAGGQYF

v_gene: TRBV12-3/TRBV12-4
abundance: .
j_gene: TRBJ1-1
d_gene: TRBD1
CDR3nt: TGTGCCAGCAGCTATCGACAGGGGCCTGAAGCTTTCTTT
CDR3aa: CASSYRQGPEAFF

v_gene: TRBV3-1/TRBV3-2
abundance: few
j_gene: TRBJ2-2
d_gene: TRBD1
CDR3nt: TGTGCCAGCAGCCCCGGTGGTTGGGGACAGGGGTCCGCGAACACCGGGGAGCTGTTTTTT
CDR3aa: CASSPGGWGQGSANTGELFF

v_gene: TRBV2
abundance: .
j_gene: TRBJ1-6
d_gene: TRBD1
CDR3nt: TGTGCCAGCAAGGGGTCGACAGGGGGCGGATCACCCCTCCACTTT
CDR3aa: CASKGSTGGGSPLHF

v_gene: TRBV27
abundance: .
j_gene: TRBJ2-7
d_gene: .
CDR3nt: TGTGCCAGCAGTCCCTCTGGCGGAGTACGCGAGCAGTACTTC
CDR3aa: CASSPSGGVREQYF

v_gene: TRBV9
abundance: once
j_gene: TRBJ2-3
d_gene: TRBD2
CDR3nt: TGTGCCAGCAGCGTTACTAGCGGGGGCACAGATACGCAGTATTTT
CDR3aa: CASSVTSGGTDTQYF

v_gene: TRBV6-6
abundance: .
j_gene: TRBJ2-5
d_gene: TRBD2
CDR3nt: TGTGCCAGCAGTCCCTTCGGAGTAGCGGGCCTCCAAGAGACCCAGTACTTC
CDR3aa: CASSPFGVAGLQETQYF

v_gene: TRBV5-5
abundance: few
j_gene: TRBJ1-6
d_gene: TRBD1
CDR3nt: TGTGCCAGCAGCTTGGCCCGACAGGGAGAACCCCTCCACTTT
CDR3aa: CASSLARQGEPLHF

v_gene: TRBV15
abundance: .
j_gene: TRBJ1-1
d_gene: .
CDR3nt: TGTGCCACCAGCAGAGCCTTGAACACTGAAGCTTTCTTT
CDR3aa: CATSRALNTEAFF

v_gene: TRBV18
abundance: .
j_gene: TRBJ1-1
d_gene: .
CDR3nt: TGTGCCAGCTCACCACCGTTCGGTCTATTGAACACTGAAGCTTTCTTT
CDR3aa: CASSPPFGLLNTEAFF

v_gene: TRBV5-4
abundance: .
j_gene: TRBJ2-3
d_gene: TRBD2
CDR3nt: TGTGCCAGCAACCGGGGTAGCGGGGCTAGCACAGATACGCAGTATTTT
CDR3aa: CASNRGSGASTDTQYF

v_gene: TRBV25-1
abundance: .
j_gene: TRBJ2-3
d_gene: .
CDR3nt: TGTGCCACCTGGGGGGACCCCCGCGGAGATACGCAGTATTTT
CDR3aa: CATWGDPRGDTQYF

v_gene: TRBV4-1
abundance: .
j_gene: TRBJ2-7
d_gene: .
CDR3nt: TGCGCCAGCAGCCAAGAACAGTTCTCCTACGAGCAGTACTTC
CDR3aa: CASSQEQFSYEQYF

v_gene: TRBV5-1
abundance: .
j_gene: TRBJ2-7
d_gene: TRBD2
CDR3nt: TGCGCCAGCAGCACTCCGGGGGGGTTCGGCGAGCAGTACTTC
CDR3aa: CASSTPGGFGEQYF

v_gene: TRBV20-1
abundance: .
j_gene: TRBJ1-5
d_gene: .
CDR3nt: TGCAGTGCTAGTCTCGGGTTTAGCAATCAGCCCCAGCATTTT
CDR3aa: CSASLGFSNQPQHF

v_gene: TRBV11-2
abundance: once
j_gene: TRBJ2-7
d_gene: .
CDR3nt: TGTGCCAGCAGCCACAAACAGGCCCCCTACGAGCAGTACTTC
CDR3aa: CASSHKQAPYEQYF

v_gene: TRBV11-2
abundance: .
j_gene: TRBJ2-2
d_gene: TRBD1
CDR3nt: TGTGCCAGCAGCACCAGGACAGGGATCCGGGAGCTGTTTTTT
CDR3aa: CASSTRTGIRELFF

v_gene: TRBV4-2
abundance: .
j_gene: TRBJ1-6
d_gene: .
CDR3nt: TGTGCCAGCAGGGGAGCGGGGACGAATTCACCCCTCCACTTT
CDR3aa: CASRGAGTNSPLHF

v_gene: TRBV20-1
abundance: .
j_gene: TRBJ2-7
d_gene: TRBD1
CDR3nt: TGCAGTGCTAGTACAGGGATCAGGGGGACCTACGAGCAGTACTTC
CDR3aa: CSASTGIRGTYEQYF

v_gene: TRBV7-2
abundance: .
j_gene: TRBJ2-1
d_gene: .
CDR3nt: TGTGCCAGCAGCTTAGGGACCGGGACAGAGCAGTTCTTC
CDR3aa: CASSLGTGTEQFF

v_gene: TRBV10-3
abundance: .
j_gene: TRBJ1-6
d_gene: .
CDR3nt: TGTGCCATCAGCGCCGCGGCAGGGGATAATTCACCCCTCCACTTT
CDR3aa: CAISAAAGDNSPLHF

v_gene: TRBV15
abundance: .
j_gene: TRBJ2-5
d_gene: .
CDR3nt: TGTGCCACCAGCAGAGATTGGGGGCTGCAAGAGACCCAGTACTTC
CDR3aa: CATSRDWGLQETQYF